Given below is one TCR beta chain in context. The V segment lost 2 bases and the J segment 3 bases; nucleotides outside the gene matches: 6. This CDR3 contains 15 residues. CDR1 is SGHDT, CDR2 YYEEEE, per germline. This entry comes from a study of CD8+ T cells in alopecia areata. Study context: Twice a day, 5 to 10 mg of oral tofacitinib was administered to treated patients.

Lesional scalp punch biopsies and peripheral blood came from alopecia areata patients. RNA extraction and reverse transcription yielded cDNA as sequencing template. Sequencing was performed with immunoSEQ multiplex PCR; in TCRdb, only in-frame clones are kept and a portion is missing. The data hold about 150,000 clones, with approximately 53% observed a single time. This clonotype originated in a human donor with alopecia areata. The V gene is TRBV5-6, the J gene TRBJ2-7; 9 nucleotides line up with TRBD1. The sample in question was CD8+ T cells sorted from blood, obtained at week 0. CDR3 sequence reads: CASSLGTGSGYEQYF. In DNA, the CDR3 is TGTGCCAGCAGCTTAGGGACAGGGTCTGGCTACGAGCAGTACTTC.